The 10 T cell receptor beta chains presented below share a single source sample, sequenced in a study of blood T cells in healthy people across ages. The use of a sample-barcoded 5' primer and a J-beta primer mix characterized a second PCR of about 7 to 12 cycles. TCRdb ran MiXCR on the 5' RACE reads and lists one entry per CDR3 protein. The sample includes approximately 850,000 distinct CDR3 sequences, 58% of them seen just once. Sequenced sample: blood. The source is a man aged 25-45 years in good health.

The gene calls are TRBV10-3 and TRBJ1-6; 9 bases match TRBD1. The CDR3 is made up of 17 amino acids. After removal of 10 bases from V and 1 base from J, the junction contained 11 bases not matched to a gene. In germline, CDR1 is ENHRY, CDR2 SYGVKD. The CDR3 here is CATNREQGASYNSPLHF. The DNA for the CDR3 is TGTGCCACCAATAGAGAACAGGGGGCATCCTATAATTCACCCCTCCACTTT.

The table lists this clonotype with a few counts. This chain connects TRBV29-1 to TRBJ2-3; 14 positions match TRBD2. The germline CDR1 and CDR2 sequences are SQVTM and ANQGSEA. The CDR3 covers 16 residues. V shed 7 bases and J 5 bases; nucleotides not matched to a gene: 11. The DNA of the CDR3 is TGCAGCGCCCGGACTAGCGGGGGGATTGGGGGAGATACGCAGTATTTT. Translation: CSARTSGGIGGDTQYF.

CDR3 DNA: TGCAGCGTTATGGGGACCCCCTACGAGCAGTACTTC. As protein: CSVMGTPYEQYF. The chain employs TRBV29-1 and TRBJ2-7; D is possibly TRBD1 or TRBD2 (5 bases each). V lost 5 bases and J lost 2, with 10 bases in between. The V gene's germline CDR1 is SQVTM and CDR2 ANQGSEA. This CDR3 is 12 amino acids long.

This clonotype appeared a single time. CDR3: CSARDRTKFNQPQHF. The DNA for the CDR3 is TGCAGTGCCCGGGACAGGACAAAGTTCAATCAGCCCCAGCATTTT. The rearrangement uses TRBV20-1 and TRBJ1-5; 8 bases map to TRBD1. The CDR3 has 15 amino acids. V lost 6 bases and J lost 3; bases outside the gene matches: 10. From germline, CDR1 is DFQATT and CDR2 SNEGSKA (reference sequence).

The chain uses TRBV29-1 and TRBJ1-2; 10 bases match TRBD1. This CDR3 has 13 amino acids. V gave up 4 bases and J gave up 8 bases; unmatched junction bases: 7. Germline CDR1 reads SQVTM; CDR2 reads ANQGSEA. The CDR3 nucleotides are TGCAGCGTTGTTCTCGGGACAGGGGCCGGCTACACCTTC. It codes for CSVVLGTGAGYTF. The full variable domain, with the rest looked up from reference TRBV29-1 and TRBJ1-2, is SAVISQKPSRDICQRGTSLTIQCQVDSQVTMMFWYRQQPGQSLTLIATANQGSEATYESGFVIDKFPISRPNLTFSTLTVSNMSPEDSSIYLCSVVLGTGAGYTFGSGTRLTVV.

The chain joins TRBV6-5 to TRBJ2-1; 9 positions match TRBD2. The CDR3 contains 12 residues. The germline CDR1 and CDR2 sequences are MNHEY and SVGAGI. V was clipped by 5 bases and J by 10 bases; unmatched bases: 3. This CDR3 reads CASSASGTEQFF. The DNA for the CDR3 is TGTGCCAGCAGTGCTAGCGGGACGGAGCAGTTCTTC.

CDR3 residues: CASRDRAPTEAFF. In DNA form, the CDR3 reads TGTGCCAGCAGGGACAGGGCCCCGACTGAAGCTTTCTTT. The chain is built from TRBV27 and TRBJ1-1; TRBD1 aligns across 8 bases. The length of the CDR3 is 13 residues. In germline, CDR1 is MNHEY, CDR2 SMNVEV (reference sequence). The V and J ends lost 6 bases and 5 bases, in that order; junction bases with no gene match: 5.

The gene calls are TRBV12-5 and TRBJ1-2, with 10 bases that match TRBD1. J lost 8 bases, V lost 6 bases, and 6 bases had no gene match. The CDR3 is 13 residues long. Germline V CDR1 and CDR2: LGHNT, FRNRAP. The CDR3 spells CASGYDRGQGYTF. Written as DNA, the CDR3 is TGTGCTAGTGGCTACGACAGGGGGCAAGGCTACACCTTC.

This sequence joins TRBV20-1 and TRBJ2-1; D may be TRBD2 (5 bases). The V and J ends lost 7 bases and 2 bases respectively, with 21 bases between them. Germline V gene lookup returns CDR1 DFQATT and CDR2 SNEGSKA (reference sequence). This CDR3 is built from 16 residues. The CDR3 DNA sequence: TGCAGTGGTGCCCCTCCTTTCCGGGGAGCCTACAATGAGCAGTTCTTC. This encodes CSGAPPFRGAYNEQFF.

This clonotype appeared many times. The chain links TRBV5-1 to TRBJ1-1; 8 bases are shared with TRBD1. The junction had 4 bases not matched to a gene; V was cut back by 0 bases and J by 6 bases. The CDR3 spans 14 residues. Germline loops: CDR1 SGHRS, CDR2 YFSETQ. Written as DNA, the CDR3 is TGCGCCAGCAGCTTGGGGACAGGGTCGGCTGAAGCTTTCTTT. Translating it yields CASSLGTGSAEAFF.